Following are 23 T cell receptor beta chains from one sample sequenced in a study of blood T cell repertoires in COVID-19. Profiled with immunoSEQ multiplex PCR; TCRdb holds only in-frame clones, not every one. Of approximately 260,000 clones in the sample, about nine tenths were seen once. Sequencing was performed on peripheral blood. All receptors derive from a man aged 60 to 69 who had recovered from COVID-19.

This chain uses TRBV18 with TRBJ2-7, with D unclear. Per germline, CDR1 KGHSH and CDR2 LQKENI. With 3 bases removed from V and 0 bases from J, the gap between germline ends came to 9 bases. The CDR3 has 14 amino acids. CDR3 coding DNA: TGTGCCAGCTCACCCCAGAAGAACTCCTACGAGCAGTACTTC. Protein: CASSPQKNSYEQYF.

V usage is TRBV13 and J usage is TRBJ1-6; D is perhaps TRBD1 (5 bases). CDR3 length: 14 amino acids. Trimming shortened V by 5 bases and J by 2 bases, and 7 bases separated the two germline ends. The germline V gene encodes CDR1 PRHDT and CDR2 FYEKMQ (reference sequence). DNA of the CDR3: TGTGCCAGCAGCCGGGGGGCCTATAATTCACCCCTCCACTTT. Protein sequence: CASSRGAYNSPLHF.

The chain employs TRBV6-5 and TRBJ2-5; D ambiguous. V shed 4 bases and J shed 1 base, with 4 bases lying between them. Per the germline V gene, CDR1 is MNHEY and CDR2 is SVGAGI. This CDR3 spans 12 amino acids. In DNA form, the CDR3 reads TGTGCCAGCAGTTCTAGCCAAGAGACCCAGTACTTC. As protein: CASSSSQETQYF.

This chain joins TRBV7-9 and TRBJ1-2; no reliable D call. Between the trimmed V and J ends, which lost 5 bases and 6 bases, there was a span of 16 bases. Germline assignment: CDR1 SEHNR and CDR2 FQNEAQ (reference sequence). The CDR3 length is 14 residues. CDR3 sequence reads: CASSPRAASHGYTF. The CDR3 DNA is TGTGCCAGCAGCCCAAGAGCGGCCAGCCATGGCTACACCTTC.

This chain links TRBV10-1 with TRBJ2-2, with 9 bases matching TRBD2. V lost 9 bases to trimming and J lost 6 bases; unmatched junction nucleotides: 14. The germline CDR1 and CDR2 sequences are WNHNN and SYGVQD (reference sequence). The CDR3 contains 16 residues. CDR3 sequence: CARHLCGGDPPGELFF. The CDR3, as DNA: TGCGCCAGACACCTTTGCGGGGGGGACCCCCCCGGGGAGCTGTTTTTT.

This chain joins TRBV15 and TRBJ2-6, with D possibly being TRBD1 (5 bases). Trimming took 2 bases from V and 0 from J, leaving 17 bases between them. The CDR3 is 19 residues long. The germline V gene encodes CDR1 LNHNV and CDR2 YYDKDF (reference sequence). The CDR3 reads CATSRPKGRTSSGANVLTF. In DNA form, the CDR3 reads TGTGCCACCAGCAGACCTAAAGGACGGACATCCTCTGGGGCCAACGTCCTGACTTTC.

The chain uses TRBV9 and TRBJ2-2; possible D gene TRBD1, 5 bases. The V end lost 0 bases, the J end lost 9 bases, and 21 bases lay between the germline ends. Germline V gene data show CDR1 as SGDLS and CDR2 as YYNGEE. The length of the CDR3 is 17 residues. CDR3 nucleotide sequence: TGTGCCAGCAGCGTAGGCCACCAGAGGACATCTCCCAGGGAGCTGTTTTTT. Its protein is CASSVGHQRTSPRELFF.

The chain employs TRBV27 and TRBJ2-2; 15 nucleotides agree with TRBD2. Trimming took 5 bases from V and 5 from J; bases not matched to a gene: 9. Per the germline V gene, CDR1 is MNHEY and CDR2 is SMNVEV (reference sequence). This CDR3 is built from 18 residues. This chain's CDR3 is CASSPSGLAGGRTGELFF. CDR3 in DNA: TGTGCCAGCAGTCCCAGTGGACTAGCGGGGGGGAGGACCGGGGAGCTGTTTTTT.

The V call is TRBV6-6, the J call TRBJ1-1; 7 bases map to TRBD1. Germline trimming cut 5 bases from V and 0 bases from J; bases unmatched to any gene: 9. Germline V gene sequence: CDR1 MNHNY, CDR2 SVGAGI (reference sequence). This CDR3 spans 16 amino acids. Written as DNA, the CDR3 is TGTGCCAGCAGTCGACAGGGAAACGTCATGAACACTGAAGCTTTCTTT. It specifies CASSRQGNVMNTEAFF.

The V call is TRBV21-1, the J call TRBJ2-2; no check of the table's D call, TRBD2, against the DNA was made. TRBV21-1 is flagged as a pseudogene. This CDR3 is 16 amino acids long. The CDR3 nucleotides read TGTGCCGGCGCCGGGAAACCAGACCTCCCCACCGGGGAGCTGTTTTTT. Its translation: CAGAGKPDLPTGELFF.

The CDR3 DNA sequence: TGTGCCTGGAGTGTAAGGGCAGGGCGGTCACCCCTCCACTTT. Its translation is CAWSVRAGRSPLHF. The V gene is TRBV30, the J gene TRBJ1-6; possibly TRBD1 for D (5 bases). The CDR3 contains 14 residues. Germline V gives CDR1 GTSNPN, CDR2 SVGIG (reference sequence). V gave up 0 bases and J gave up 10 bases, with 13 bases separating them.

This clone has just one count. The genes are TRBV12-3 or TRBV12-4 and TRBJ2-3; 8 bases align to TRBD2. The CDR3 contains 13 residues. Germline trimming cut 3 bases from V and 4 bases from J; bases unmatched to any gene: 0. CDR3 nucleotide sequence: TGTGCCAGCAGTTTGCGGGGGGCAGATACGCAGTATTTT. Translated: CASSLRGADTQYF.

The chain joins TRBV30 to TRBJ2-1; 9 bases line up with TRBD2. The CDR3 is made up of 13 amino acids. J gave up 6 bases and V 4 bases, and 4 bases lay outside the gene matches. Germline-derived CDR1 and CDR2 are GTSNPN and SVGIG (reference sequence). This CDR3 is CAWMRGGLNEQFF. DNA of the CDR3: TGTGCCTGGATGCGGGGGGGCCTCAATGAGCAGTTCTTC.

CDR3 in DNA: TGTGCCAGCTCACCACCTACAGGGTGGAACACCGGGGAGCTGTTTTTT. Translated: CASSPPTGWNTGELFF. The rearrangement links TRBV18 to TRBJ2-2; possibly TRBD1 for D (6 bases). V lost 0 bases and J 1 base, leaving 9 bases between the germline ends. The germline gives CDR1 KGHSH, CDR2 LQKENI. The CDR3 is made up of 16 amino acids.

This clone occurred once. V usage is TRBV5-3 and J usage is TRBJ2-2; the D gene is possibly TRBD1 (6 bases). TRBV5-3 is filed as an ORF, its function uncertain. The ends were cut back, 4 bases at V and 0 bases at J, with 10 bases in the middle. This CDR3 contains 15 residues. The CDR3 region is CARSLQGPNTGELFF. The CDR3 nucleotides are TGTGCCAGAAGCCTACAGGGACCGAACACCGGGGAGCTGTTTTTT.

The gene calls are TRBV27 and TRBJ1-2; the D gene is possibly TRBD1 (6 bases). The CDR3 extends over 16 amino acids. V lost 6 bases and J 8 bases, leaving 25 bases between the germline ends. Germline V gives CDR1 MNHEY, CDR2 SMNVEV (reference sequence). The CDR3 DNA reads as TGTGCCAGCAGCCCGGGCAGGGGAAGGGCCTATTTCGGCTACACCTTC. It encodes CASSPGRGRAYFGYTF.

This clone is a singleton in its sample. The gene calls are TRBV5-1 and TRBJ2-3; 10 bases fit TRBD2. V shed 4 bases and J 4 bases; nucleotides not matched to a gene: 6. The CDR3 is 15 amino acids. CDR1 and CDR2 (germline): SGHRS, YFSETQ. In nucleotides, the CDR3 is TGCGCCAGCAGCAAATTAGCGGGGGGTCCAGATACGCAGTATTTT. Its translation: CASSKLAGGPDTQYF.

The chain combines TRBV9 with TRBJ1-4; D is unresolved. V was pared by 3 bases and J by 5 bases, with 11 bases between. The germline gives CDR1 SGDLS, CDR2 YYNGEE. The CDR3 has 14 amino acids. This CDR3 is CASSARPGNEKLFF. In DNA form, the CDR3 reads TGTGCCAGCAGCGCCCGGCCAGGAAATGAAAAACTGTTTTTT.

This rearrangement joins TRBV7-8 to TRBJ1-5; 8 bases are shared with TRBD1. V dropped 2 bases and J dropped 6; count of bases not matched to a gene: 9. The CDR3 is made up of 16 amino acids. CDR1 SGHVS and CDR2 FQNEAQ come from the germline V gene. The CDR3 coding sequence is TGTGCCAGCAGCTTAAGGCACAGGGGGTCCGGTCAGCCCCAGCATTTT. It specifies CASSLRHRGSGQPQHF.

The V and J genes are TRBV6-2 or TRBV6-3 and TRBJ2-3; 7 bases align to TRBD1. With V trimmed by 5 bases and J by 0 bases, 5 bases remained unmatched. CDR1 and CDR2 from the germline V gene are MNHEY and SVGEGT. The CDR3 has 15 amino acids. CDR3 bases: TGTGCCAGCAGTACAGGGGTCGTTAGCACAGATACGCAGTATTTT. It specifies CASSTGVVSTDTQYF.

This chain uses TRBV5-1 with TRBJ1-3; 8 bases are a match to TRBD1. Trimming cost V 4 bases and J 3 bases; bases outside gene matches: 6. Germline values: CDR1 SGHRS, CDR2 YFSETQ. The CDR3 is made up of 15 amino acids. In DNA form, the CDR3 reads TGCGCCAGCAGCGAAAAGACAGGGGTTGGAAACACCATATATTTT. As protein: CASSEKTGVGNTIYF.

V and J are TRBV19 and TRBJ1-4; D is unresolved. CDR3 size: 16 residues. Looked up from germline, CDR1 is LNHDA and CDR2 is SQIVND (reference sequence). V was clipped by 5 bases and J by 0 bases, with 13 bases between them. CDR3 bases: TGTGCCAGTAGTCAGAGGTCTAAACCAACTAATGAAAAACTGTTTTTT. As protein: CASSQRSKPTNEKLFF.

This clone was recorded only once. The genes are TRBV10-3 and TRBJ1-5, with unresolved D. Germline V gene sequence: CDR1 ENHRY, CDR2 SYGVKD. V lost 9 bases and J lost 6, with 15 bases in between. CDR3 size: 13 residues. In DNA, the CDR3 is TGTGCCATTACGGGAAGTCGGGGTCAGCCCCAGCATTTT. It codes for CAITGSRGQPQHF.